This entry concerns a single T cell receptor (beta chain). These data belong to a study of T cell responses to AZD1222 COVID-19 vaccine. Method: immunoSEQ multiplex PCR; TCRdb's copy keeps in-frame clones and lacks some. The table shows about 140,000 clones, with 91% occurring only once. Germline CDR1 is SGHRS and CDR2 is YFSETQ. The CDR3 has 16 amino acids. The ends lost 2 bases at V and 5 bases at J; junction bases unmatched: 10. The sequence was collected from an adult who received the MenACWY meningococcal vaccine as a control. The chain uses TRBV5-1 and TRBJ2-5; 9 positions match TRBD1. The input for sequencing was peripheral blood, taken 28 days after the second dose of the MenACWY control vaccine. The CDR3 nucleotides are TGCGCCAGCAGCTTAAATACGGGACAGGGTAGGGAGACCCAGTACTTC. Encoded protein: CASSLNTGQGRETQYF.